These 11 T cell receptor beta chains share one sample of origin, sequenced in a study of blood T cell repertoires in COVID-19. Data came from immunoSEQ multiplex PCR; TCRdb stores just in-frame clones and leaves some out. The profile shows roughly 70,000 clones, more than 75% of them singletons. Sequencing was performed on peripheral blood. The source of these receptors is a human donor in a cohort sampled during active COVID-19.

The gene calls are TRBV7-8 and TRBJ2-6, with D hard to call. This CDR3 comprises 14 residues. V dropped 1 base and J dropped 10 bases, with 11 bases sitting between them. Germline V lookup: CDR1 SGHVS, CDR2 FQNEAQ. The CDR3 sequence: CASSLGTASNVLTF. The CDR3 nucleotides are TGTGCCAGCAGCTTAGGTACAGCTTCTAACGTCCTGACTTTC.

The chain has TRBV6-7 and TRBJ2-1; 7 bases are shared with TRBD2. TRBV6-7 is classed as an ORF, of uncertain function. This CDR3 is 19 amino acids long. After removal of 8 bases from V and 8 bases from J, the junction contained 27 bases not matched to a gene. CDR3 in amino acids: CASFGLDGPEGYSGDEQFF. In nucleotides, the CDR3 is TGTGCCAGCTTCGGACTAGATGGACCGGAGGGGTATTCCGGGGATGAGCAGTTCTTC.

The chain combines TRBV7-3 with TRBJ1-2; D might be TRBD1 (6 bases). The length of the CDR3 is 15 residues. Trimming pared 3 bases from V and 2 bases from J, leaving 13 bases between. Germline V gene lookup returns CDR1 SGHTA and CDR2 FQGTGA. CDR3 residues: CASSLVGGENYGYTF. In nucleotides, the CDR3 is TGTGCCAGCAGCTTGGTAGGGGGAGAAAACTATGGCTACACCTTC.

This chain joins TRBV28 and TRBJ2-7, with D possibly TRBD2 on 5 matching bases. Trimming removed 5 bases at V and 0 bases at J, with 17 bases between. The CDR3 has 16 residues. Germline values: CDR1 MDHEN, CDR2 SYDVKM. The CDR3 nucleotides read TGTGCCAGCAGTCACGACTACGCAAGGAGCTCCTACGAGCAGTACTTC. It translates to CASSHDYARSSYEQYF.

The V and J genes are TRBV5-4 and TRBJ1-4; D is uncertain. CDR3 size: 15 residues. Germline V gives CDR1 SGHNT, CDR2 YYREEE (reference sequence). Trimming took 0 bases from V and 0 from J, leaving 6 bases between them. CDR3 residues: CASSLGGSTNEKLFF. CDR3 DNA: TGTGCCAGCAGCTTGGGAGGTTCAACTAATGAAAAACTGTTTTTT.

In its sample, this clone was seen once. The CDR3 spells CACERGGASTDTQYF. Written as DNA, the CDR3 is TGTGCCTGTGAGAGGGGCGGGGCTAGCACAGATACGCAGTATTTT. The genes are TRBV7-2 and TRBJ2-3; maybe TRBD2 (6 bases). Trimming shortened V by 11 bases and J by 0 bases, and 18 bases separated the two germline ends. From germline, CDR1 is SGHTA and CDR2 FQGNSA. This CDR3 region has 15 residues.

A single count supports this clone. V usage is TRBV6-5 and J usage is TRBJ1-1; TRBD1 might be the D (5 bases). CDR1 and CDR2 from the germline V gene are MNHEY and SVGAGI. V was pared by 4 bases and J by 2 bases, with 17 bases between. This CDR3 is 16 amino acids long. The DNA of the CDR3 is TGTGCCAGCAGTTCCACATCTACAGGCCCCAACACTGAAGCTTTCTTT. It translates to CASSSTSTGPNTEAFF.

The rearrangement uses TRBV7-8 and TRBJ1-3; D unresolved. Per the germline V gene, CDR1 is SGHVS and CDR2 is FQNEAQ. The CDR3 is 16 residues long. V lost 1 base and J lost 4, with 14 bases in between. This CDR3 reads CASSLESPAVGNTIYF. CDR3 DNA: TGTGCCAGCAGCTTAGAAAGTCCTGCGGTCGGAAACACCATATATTTT.

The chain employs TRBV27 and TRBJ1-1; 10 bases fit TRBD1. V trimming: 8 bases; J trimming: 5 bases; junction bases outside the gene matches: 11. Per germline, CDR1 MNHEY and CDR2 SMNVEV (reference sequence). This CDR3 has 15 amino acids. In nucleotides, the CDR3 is TGTGCCAGCCTTCCTCGAATGGGACAGGGGACTGAAGCTTTCTTT. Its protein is CASLPRMGQGTEAFF.

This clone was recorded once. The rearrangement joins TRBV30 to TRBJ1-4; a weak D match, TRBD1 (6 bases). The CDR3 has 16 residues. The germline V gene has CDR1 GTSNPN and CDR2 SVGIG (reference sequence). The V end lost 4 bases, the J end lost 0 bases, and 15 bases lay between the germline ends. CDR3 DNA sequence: TGTGCCTGGAACAGGGAAAGGTTTGCAACTAATGAAAAACTGTTTTTT. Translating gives CAWNRERFATNEKLFF.

The CDR3 nucleotides are TGTGCCAGCACCCCGAGGGGGACTAGCGGTTTCTCCTACGAGCAGTACTTC. Its translation is CASTPRGTSGFSYEQYF. The J gene is TRBJ2-7, the V gene TRBV27; 11 bases align to TRBD2. Germline loops: CDR1 MNHEY, CDR2 SMNVEV (reference sequence). V gave up 7 bases and J gave up 0 bases; unmatched junction bases: 11. The CDR3 consists of 17 residues.